This T cell receptor (beta chain) was documented in a study of identifying expanded T cells in peripheral blood. Germline V gene lookup returns CDR1 SGHAT and CDR2 FQDESV (reference sequence). This CDR3 comprises 14 residues. V gave up 3 bases and J gave up 2 bases, with 7 bases separating them. Healthy donors had no documented immune events, such as infections, while sampled. Study conclusions and caveats: Two-week clone count variance significantly increased as total template count grew. Over two and four weeks, about 15 and 18 clones changed, versus roughly 1.1 between replicates.

Profiling relied on immunoSEQ multiplex PCR, and the TCRdb table lists in-frame clones only, not all of them. The table includes approximately 140,000 clones, approximately 86% detected once. Comment on this clone: Its antigen remains unidentified.

The clonotype comes from a person between 18 and 75 years old in good health. V usage is TRBV11-1 and J usage is TRBJ2-2; D is ambiguous. Sequenced input: blood. CDR3 loop: CASSFQSNTGELFF. CDR3 bases: TGTGCCAGCAGCTTTCAGTCTAACACCGGGGAGCTGTTTTTT.